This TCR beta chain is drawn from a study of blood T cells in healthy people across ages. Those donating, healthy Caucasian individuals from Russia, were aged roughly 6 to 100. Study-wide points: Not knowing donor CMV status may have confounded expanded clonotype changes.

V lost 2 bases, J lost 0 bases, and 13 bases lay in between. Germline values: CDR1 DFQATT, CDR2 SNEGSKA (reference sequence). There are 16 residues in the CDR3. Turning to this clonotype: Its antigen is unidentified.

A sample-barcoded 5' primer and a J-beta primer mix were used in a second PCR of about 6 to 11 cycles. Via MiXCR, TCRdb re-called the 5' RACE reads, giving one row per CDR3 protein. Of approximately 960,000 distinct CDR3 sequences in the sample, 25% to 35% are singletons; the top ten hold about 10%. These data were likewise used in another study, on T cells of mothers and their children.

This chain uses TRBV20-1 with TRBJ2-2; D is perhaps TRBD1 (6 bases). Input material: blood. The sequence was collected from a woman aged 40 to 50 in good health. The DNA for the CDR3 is TGCAGTGCTAGACCCGAGGGGGTCTCGAACACCGGGGAGCTGTTTTTT. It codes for CSARPEGVSNTGELFF.